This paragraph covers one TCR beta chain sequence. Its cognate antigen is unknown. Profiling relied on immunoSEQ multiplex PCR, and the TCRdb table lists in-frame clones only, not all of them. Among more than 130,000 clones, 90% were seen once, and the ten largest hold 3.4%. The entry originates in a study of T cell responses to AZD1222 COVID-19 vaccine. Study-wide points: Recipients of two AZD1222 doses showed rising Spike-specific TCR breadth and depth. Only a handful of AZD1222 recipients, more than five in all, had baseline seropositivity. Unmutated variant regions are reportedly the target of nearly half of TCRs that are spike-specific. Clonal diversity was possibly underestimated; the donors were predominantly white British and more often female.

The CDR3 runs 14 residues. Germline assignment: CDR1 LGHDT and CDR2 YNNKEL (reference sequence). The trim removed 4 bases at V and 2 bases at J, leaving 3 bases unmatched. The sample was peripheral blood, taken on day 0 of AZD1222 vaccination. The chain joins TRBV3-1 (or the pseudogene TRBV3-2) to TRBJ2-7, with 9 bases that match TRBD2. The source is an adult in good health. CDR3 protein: CASSRREGAYEQYF. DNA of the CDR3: TGTGCCAGCAGCCGGCGGGAGGGAGCCTACGAGCAGTACTTC.